The 10 T cell receptor beta chains reported below all come from one sample, sequenced in a study of regulatory T cells in long-lasting Graves disease. Time point indicated: persistent/refractory GD, antithyroid drugs over 5 years with positive TRAb. The TCR library used RNA extracted from PBMCs. For TCR beta, libraries came from iRepertoire HTBI primers and Arm-PCR of CDR3 regions. TCRdb called the multiplex PCR reads again in MiXCR, with one record for every CDR3 protein. This sample has about 660,000 distinct CDR3 sequences, with 25% to 30% found just once. Here the sequenced sample was peripheral blood mononuclear cells (PBMCs), taken when the disease was refractory, from a patient treated with antithyroid drugs. Source of these receptors: a female donor with Graves disease.

Note on this clonotype: A read error may account for a junction end that differs from germline. V and J are TRBV29-1 and TRBJ1-5, with a tentative D call TRBD1 (5 bases). The CDR3 contains 14 residues. The germline gives CDR1 SQVTM, CDR2 ANQGSEA. The CDR3 loop reads CGVGTDYSNQPQHF. The CDR3 nucleotides read TGCGGCGTAGGGACTGACTATAGCAATCAGCCCCAGCATTTT. Using reference TRBV29-1 and TRBJ1-5 for the parts outside the CDR3, the full variable domain is SAVISQKPSRDICQRGTSLTIQCQVDSQVTMMFWYRQQPGQSLTLIATANQGSEATYESGFVIDKFPISRPNLTFSTLTVSNMSPEDSSIYLCGVGTDYSNQPQHFGDGTRLSIL.

V gene TRBV6-1 combines with J gene TRBJ1-2; no clear D. This CDR3 contains 11 residues. Germline CDR1 and CDR2: MNHNS and SASEGT. The V end was cut by 7 bases, the J end by 1 base, with 4 bases between. The CDR3 nucleotides are TGTGCCAGCATGCATAACTATGGCTACACCTTC. This translates into CASMHNYGYTF.

The chain recombines TRBV2 with TRBJ2-1; 11 bases fit TRBD2. The CDR3 loop spans 15 amino acids. J gave up 9 bases and V 3 bases, and 7 bases lay outside the gene matches. Per the germline V gene, CDR1 is SNHLY and CDR2 is FYNNEI. This chain's CDR3 is CASSEISGRASEQFF. The CDR3 DNA follows: TGTGCCAGCAGTGAGATTAGCGGGAGGGCAAGTGAGCAGTTCTTC.

This clonotype was recorded a few times. The chain is built from TRBV28 and TRBJ1-2; D ambiguous. Germline V CDR1 and CDR2: MDHEN, SYDVKM. The V end was cut by 7 bases, the J end by 0 bases, with 9 bases between. The CDR3 length is 13 residues. CDR3 sequence: CASTWTTNYGYTF. For the CDR3, the DNA is TGTGCCAGCACTTGGACTACTAACTATGGCTACACCTTC.

This clonotype has a handful of counts. This rearrangement joins TRBV6-1 to TRBJ2-7, with 8 bases fitting TRBD2. This CDR3 is built from 17 residues. V lost 5 bases to trimming and J lost 5 bases; unmatched junction nucleotides: 17. Germline V CDR1 and CDR2: MNHNS, SASEGT. In DNA, the CDR3 is TGTGCCAGCAGTAAACGGACCGGGACTAGAAATAGCGACGAGCAGTACTTC. Translated: CASSKRTGTRNSDEQYF.

V is TRBV6-1 and J is TRBJ2-1; either TRBD1 or TRBD2 may supply D (5 bases each). Trimming took off 8 bases at V and 4 bases at J, with 9 bases between the two ends. The CDR3 runs 12 residues. Germline V gives CDR1 MNHNS, CDR2 SASEGT. CDR3 sequence (DNA): TGTGCCAGCCAGGGACCTTACAATGAGCAGTTCTTC. Translation: CASQGPYNEQFF.

Ten or more counts support this clonotype. The chain links TRBV5-6 to TRBJ1-3; no firm D call. Germline V gene sequence: CDR1 SGHDT, CDR2 YYEEEE. The CDR3 covers 13 residues. The ends were cut back, 2 bases at V and 0 bases at J, with 3 bases in the middle. As DNA, the CDR3 is TGTGCCAGCAGCTTAGACTCTGGAAACACCATATATTTT. Translation: CASSLDSGNTIYF.

Points on this clonotype: One junction end disagrees with the germline gene, perhaps due to a read error. The chain employs TRBV12-3 or TRBV12-4 and TRBJ2-3; TRBD2 matches at 9 bases. The CDR3 has 17 amino acids. CDR3 nucleotide sequence: TGTGCCAGCAGTTTAGCGCGTCTAGCGGGACGCACAGATACACAGTATTTT. This codes for CASSLARLAGRTDTQYF.

The table lists this clonotype with a few counts. The chain recombines TRBV6-2 or TRBV6-3 with TRBJ2-2, with D possibly being TRBD1 (6 bases). Looked up from germline, CDR1 is MNHEY and CDR2 is SVGEGT. The CDR3 totals 16 residues. Trimming took 5 bases from V and 6 from J, leaving 19 bases between them. CDR3 sequence: CASSERAGVRPGELFF. The CDR3 DNA sequence: TGTGCCAGCAGTGAACGGGCAGGGGTCCGACCCGGGGAGCTGTTTTTT.

J is TRBJ1-5 and V is TRBV6-1, with 9 nucleotides matching TRBD1. Trimming took 6 bases from V and 0 from J; bases not matched to a gene: 6. This CDR3 contains 16 residues. CDR1 and CDR2 from the germline V gene are MNHNS and SASEGT. The CDR3 DNA is TGTGCCAGCAGGGATTTACAGGGGGCTAGCAATCAGCCCCAGCATTTT. Its translation: CASRDLQGASNQPQHF.